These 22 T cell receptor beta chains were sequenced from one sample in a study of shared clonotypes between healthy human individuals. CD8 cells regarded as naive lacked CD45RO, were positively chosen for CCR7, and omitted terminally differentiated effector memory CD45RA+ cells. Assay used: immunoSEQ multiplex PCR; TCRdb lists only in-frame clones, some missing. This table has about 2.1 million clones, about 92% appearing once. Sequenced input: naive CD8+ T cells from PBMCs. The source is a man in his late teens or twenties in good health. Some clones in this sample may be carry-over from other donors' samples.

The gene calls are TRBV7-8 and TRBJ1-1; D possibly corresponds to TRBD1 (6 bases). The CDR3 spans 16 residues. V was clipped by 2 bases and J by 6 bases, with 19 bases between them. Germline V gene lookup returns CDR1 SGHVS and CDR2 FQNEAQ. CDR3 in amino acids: CASSLSLRGGGPEAFF. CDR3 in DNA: TGTGCCAGCAGCTTATCACTGAGAGGAGGGGGTCCTGAAGCTTTCTTT.

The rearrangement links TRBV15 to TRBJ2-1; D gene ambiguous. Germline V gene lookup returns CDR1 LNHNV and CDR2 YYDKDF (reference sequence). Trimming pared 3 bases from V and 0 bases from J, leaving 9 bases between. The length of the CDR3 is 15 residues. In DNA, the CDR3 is TGTGCCACCAGCAGTTACAGTAACTCCTACAATGAGCAGTTCTTC. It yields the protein CATSSYSNSYNEQFF.

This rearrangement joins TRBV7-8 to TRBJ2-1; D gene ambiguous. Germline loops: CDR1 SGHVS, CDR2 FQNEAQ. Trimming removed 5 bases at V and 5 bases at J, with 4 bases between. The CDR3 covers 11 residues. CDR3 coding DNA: TGTGCCAGCAGCCCAGACAATGAGCAGTTCTTC. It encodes CASSPDNEQFF.

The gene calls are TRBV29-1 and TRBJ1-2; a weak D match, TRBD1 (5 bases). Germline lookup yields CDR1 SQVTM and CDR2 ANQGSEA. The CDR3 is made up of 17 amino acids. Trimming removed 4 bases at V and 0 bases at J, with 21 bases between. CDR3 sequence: CSVVWYSRTTANYGYTF. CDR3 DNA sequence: TGCAGCGTTGTATGGTATTCCCGGACAACAGCTAACTATGGCTACACCTTC. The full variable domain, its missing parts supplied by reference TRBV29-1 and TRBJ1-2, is SAVISQKPSRDICQRGTSLTIQCQVDSQVTMMFWYRQQPGQSLTLIATANQGSEATYESGFVIDKFPISRPNLTFSTLTVSNMSPEDSSIYLCSVVWYSRTTANYGYTFGSGTRLTVV.

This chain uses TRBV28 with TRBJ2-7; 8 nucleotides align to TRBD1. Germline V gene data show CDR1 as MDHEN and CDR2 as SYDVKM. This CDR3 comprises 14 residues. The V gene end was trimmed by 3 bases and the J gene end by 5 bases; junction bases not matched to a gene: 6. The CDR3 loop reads CASSLVDRAHEQYF. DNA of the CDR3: TGTGCCAGCAGTTTGGTGGACAGGGCCCACGAGCAGTACTTC.

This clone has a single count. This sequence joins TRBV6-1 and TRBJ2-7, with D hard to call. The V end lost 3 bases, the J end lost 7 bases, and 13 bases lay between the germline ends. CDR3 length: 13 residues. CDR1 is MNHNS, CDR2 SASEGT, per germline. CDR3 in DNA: TGTGCCAGCAGTGACTTACTACCGGGTGAGCAGTACTTC. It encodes CASSDLLPGEQYF.

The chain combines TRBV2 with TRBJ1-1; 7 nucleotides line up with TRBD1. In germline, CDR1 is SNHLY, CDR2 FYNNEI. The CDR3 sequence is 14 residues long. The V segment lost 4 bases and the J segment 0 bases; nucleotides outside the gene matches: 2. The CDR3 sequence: CASSGGQMNTEAFF. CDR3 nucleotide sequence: TGTGCCAGCAGTGGGGGACAGATGAACACTGAAGCTTTCTTT.

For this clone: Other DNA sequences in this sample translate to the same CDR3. In nucleotides, the CDR3 is TGTGCCTGGACCCTCGGGGGAGGGACTGAAGCTTTCTTT. Residues: CAWTLGGGTEAFF. The chain recombines TRBV30 with TRBJ1-1; TRBD1 is a possible D gene (5 bases). The CDR3 spans 13 residues. V gave up 4 bases and J gave up 5 bases, with 14 bases separating them. Germline V lookup: CDR1 GTSNPN, CDR2 SVGIG (reference sequence).

The CDR3 DNA reads as TGCAGCGTTGAAGGAGGTGACAGTGCCTTCGCCGAGCAGTACTTC. Its translation is CSVEGGDSAFAEQYF. The rearrangement links TRBV29-1 to TRBJ2-7, with D possibly being TRBD1 (5 bases). CDR3 length: 15 residues. Germline lookup yields CDR1 SQVTM and CDR2 ANQGSEA. V was shortened by 1 base and J by 6 bases, with 19 bases between the two germline ends.

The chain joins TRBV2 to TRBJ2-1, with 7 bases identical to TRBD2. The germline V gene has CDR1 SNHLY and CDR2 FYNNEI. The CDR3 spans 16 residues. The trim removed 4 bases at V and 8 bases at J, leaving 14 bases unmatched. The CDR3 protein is CASSGWRETQSDEQFF. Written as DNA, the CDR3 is TGTGCCAGCAGTGGTTGGCGGGAGACTCAATCCGATGAGCAGTTCTTC.

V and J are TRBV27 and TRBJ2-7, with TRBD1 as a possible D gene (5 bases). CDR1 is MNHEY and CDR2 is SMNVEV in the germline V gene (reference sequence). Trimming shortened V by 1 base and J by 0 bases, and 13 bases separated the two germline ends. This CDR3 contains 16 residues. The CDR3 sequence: CASSLLGWGGSYEQYF. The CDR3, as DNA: TGTGCCAGCAGTTTATTGGGGTGGGGCGGCTCCTACGAGCAGTACTTC.

The CDR3 reads CASSVADRGPEQYF. The CDR3 bases are TGTGCCAGCAGCGTAGCAGACAGGGGACCCGAGCAGTACTTC. The chain recombines TRBV9 with TRBJ2-7; 8 bases align to TRBD1. This CDR3 has 14 residues. CDR1 SGDLS and CDR2 YYNGEE come from the germline V gene. J gave up 6 bases and V 0 bases, and 5 bases lay outside the gene matches.

As DNA, the CDR3 is TGCAGCGTTGAGCCTTTACGGGACTCAGGTTTCTATGGCTACACCTTC. It is translated as CSVEPLRDSGFYGYTF. This chain joins TRBV29-1 and TRBJ1-2, with D possibly TRBD1 on 5 matching bases. This CDR3 comprises 16 residues. V lost 3 bases to trimming and J lost 4 bases, with 21 bases between them. Germline CDR1 and CDR2: SQVTM and ANQGSEA.

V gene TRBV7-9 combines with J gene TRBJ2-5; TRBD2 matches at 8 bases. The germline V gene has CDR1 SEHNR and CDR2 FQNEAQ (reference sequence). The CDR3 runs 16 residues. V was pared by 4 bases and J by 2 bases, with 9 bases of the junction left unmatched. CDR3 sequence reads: CASSSGSAGVQETQYF. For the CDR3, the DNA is TGTGCCAGCAGCTCAGGTTCAGCGGGAGTTCAAGAGACCCAGTACTTC.

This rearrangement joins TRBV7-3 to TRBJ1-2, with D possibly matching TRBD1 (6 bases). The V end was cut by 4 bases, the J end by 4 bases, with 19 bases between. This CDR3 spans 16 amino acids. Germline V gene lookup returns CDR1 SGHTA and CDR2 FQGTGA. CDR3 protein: CASSSETGTNRYGYTF. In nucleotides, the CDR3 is TGTGCCAGCAGCTCGGAAACCGGGACAAATCGCTATGGCTACACCTTC.

The CDR3 region has the DNA TGCGCCAGTACGACAAGGGACCCCAGCTCCTACAATGAGCAGTTCTTC. It is translated as CASTTRDPSSYNEQFF. V and J are TRBV5-1 and TRBJ2-1, with D perhaps being TRBD1 or TRBD2 (5 bases each). The V end lost 8 bases, the J end lost 0 bases, and 18 bases lay between the germline ends. CDR3 length: 16 amino acids. Germline-derived CDR1 and CDR2 are SGHRS and YFSETQ.

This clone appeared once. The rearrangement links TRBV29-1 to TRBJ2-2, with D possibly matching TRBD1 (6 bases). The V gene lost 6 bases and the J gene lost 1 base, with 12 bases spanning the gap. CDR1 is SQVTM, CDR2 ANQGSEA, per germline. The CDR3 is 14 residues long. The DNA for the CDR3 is TGCAGCGTCCTAACAGGGCTGAACACCGGGGAGCTGTTTTTT. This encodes CSVLTGLNTGELFF.

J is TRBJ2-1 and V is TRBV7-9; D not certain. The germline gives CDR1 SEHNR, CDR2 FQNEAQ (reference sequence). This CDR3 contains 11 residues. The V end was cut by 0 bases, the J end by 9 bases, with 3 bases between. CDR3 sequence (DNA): TGTGCCAGCAGCTTAGCGGCTGAGCAGTTCTTC. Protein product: CASSLAAEQFF.

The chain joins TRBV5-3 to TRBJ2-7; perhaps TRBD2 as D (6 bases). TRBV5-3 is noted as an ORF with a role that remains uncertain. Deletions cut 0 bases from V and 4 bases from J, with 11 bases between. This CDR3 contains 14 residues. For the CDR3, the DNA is TGTGCCAGAAGCTTGGCTCCCGGAGGGTACGAGCAGTACTTC. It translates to CARSLAPGGYEQYF.

Here the CDR3 reads CASSSLFRDKDNEQFF. CDR3 coding DNA: TGTGCCAGCAGTTCCCTCTTTCGGGACAAGGACAATGAGCAGTTCTTC. The chain employs TRBV27 and TRBJ2-1; tentatively, D is TRBD1 (6 bases). The V gene lost 4 bases and the J gene lost 5 bases, with 18 bases spanning the gap. Germline CDR1 is MNHEY and CDR2 is SMNVEV (reference sequence). The CDR3 contains 16 residues.

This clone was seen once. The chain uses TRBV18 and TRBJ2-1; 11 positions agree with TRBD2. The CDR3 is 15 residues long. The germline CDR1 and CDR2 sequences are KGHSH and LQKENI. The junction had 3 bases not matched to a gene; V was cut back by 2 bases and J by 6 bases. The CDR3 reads CASSPGGLAANEQFF. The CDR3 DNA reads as TGTGCCAGCTCACCAGGGGGACTAGCGGCCAATGAGCAGTTCTTC.

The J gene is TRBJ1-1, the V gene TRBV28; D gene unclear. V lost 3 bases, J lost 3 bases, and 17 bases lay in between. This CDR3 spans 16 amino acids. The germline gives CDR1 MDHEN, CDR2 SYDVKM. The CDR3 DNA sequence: TGTGCCAGCAGTTTGGCTGGGTTCGAGTCGGACACTGAAGCTTTCTTT. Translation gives CASSLAGFESDTEAFF.